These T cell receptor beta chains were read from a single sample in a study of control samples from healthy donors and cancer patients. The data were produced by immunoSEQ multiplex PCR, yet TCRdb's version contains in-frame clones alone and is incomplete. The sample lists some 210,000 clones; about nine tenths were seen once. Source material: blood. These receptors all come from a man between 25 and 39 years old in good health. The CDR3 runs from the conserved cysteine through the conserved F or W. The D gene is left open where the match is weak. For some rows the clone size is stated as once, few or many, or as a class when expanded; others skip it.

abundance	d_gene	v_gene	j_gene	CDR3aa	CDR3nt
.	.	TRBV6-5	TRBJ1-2	CASSLYRDEGYGYTF	TGTGCCAGCAGTCTCTACCGGGACGAGGGGTATGGCTACACCTTC
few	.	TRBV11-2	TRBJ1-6	CASSLGGGLNSPLHF	TGTGCCAGCAGCTTAGGCGGGGGGCTTAATTCACCCCTCCACTTT
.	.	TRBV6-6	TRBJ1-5	CASSHPTGRLVPYSNQPQHF	TGTGCCAGCAGTCACCCCACAGGGCGGTTGGTCCCCTATAGCAATCAGCCCCAGCATTTT
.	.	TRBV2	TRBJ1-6	CASSGANSPLHF	TGTGCGTCATCAGGGGCTAATTCACCCCTCCACTTT
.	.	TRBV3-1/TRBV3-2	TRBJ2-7	CASSPKRRRTYEQYF	TGTGCCAGCAGCCCCAAGAGGAGGAGGACCTACGAGCAGTACTTC
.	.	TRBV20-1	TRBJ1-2	CSAQSNYGYTF	TGCAGTGCCCAGAGTAACTATGGCTACACCTTC
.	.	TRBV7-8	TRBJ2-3	CASSPRLVTDTQYF	TGTGCCAGCAGCCCAAGACTAGTCACAGATACGCAGTATTTT
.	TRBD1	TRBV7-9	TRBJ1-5	CASSFGTGLQPQHF	TGTGCCAGCAGCTTTGGGACAGGGCTCCAGCCCCAGCATTTT
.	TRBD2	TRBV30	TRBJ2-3	CAWDPGGGVTDTQYF	TGTGCCTGGGACCCGGGCGGGGGGGTCACAGATACGCAGTATTTT
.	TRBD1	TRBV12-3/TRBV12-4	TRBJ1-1	CASKTGQVSEAFF	TGTGCCAGCAAGACCGGACAGGTGTCTGAAGCTTTCTTT
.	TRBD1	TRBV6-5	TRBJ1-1	CASSFPGGNTEAFF	TGTGCCAGCAGTTTCCCAGGGGGAAACACTGAAGCTTTCTTT
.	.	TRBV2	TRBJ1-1	CASSQQPKVGTEAFF	TGTGCCAGCTCCCAGCAGCCGAAAGTGGGCACTGAAGCTTTCTTT
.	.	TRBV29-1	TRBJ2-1	CSAELLRANEQFF	.
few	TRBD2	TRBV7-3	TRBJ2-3	CASSESGGDSTQYF	TGTGCCAGCAGCGAGAGCGGGGGGGACTCTACGCAGTATTTT
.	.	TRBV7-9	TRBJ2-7	CASSLGAPDEQYF	TGTGCCAGCAGCCTCGGGGCCCCGGACGAGCAGTACTTC
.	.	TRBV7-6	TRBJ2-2	CASSLESAANTGELFF	TGTGCCAGCAGCTTAGAGTCGGCAGCGAACACCGGGGAGCTGTTTTTT
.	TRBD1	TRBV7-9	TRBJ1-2	CASSSPNTDREGGYTF	TGTGCCAGCAGCTCCCCCAACACCGACAGGGAGGGCGGCTACACCTTC
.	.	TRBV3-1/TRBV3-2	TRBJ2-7	CASSQDRGSEQYF	TGTGCCAGCAGCCAAGATCGGGGATCCGAGCAGTACTTC
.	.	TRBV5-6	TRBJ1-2	CASSLGQDHYGYTF	TGTGCCAGCAGCTTGGGGCAGGACCACTATGGCTACACCTTC
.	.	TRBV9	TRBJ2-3	CASSFSAYTDTQYF	TGTGCCAGCAGCTTTTCGGCGTACACAGATACGCAGTATTTT
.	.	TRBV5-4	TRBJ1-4	CASGGWGSEKLFF	TGTGCCAGCGGGGGGTGGGGAAGCGAAAAACTGTTTTTT
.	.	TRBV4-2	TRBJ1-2	CASSQPQSTEGDGYTF	TGTGCCAGCAGCCAACCCCAGTCAACAGAAGGGGATGGCTACACCTTC
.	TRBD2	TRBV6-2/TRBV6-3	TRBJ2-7	CASSSGLGLYEQYF	TGTGCCAGCAGCTCCGGACTAGGGTTGTACGAGCAGTACTTC
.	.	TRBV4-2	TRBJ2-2	CASSQDIGNTGELFF	TGTGCCAGCAGCCAAGATATTGGGAACACCGGGGAGCTGTTTTTT
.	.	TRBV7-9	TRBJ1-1	CASSLRGTVTEAFF	TGTGCCAGCAGCTTACGGGGCACCGTTACTGAAGCTTTCTTT
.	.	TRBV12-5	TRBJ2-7	CASGTAGSSYEQYF	TGTGCTAGTGGGACCGCCGGATCGTCCTACGAGCAGTACTTC
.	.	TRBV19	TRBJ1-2	CASAGSQRYGYTF	TGTGCCAGTGCCGGCTCACAGAGATATGGCTACACCTTC
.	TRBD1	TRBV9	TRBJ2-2	CASNPGGPPGELFF	TGTGCCAGCAACCCAGGGGGCCCGCCGGGGGAGCTGTTTTTT
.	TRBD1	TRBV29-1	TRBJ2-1	CSVATGTGIQNEQFF	TGCAGCGTAGCCACCGGGACAGGGATTCAAAATGAGCAGTTCTTC
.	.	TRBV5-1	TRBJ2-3	CASSLESGTDTQYF	TGCGCCAGCAGCTTGGAATCAGGCACAGATACGCAGTATTTT
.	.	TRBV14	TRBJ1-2	CASSQGGANYGYTF	TGTGCCAGCAGCCAAGGGGGGGCTAACTATGGCTACACCTTC
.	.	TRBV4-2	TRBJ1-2	CASSQEGSGIYGYTF	TGTGCCAGCAGCCAAGAAGGGTCCGGAATCTATGGCTACACCTTC
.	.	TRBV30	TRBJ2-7	CAWTARGQSYEQYF	TGTGCCTGGACTGCTCGGGGCCAGTCCTACGAGCAGTACTTC
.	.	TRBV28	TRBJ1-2	CASLIHRDYTF	TGTGCCAGCTTGATTCACAGGGATTACACCTTC
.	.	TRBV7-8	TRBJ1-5	CASSLVNRASNQPQHF	TGTGCCAGCAGCTTAGTCAACAGGGCTAGCAATCAGCCCCAGCATTTT
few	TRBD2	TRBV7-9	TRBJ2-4	CASSLNARDYKAKNIQYF	TGTGCCAGCAGCTTAAACGCCCGGGACTACAAAGCCAAAAACATTCAGTACTTC